The rows below give T cell receptor beta chains drawn from one sample of a study of shared clonotypes between healthy human individuals. The protocol was immunoSEQ multiplex PCR, while the TCRdb copy is restricted to in-frame clones and leaves out a portion. The sample lists about 2.4 million clones; around 90% were seen once. Sequenced: naive CD4+ T cells sorted from blood. These receptors were collected from a man younger than 35 in good health. Each CDR3 is given without its conserved first and last residue. The order of the fields is V gene, clone size, CDR3 protein. Not all rows give a size; the values are once, few, many and, for expanded clones, a class.

V: TRBV30; size: NA; CDR3: AWSVLRGTSPLRYEQY
V: TRBV7-2; size: NA; CDR3: ASSGGDPGLAYEQY
V: TRBV29-1; size: NA; CDR3: SVSFSGRTYEQY
V: TRBV5-4; size: NA; CDR3: ASSLEGGPYEQY
V: TRBV7-9; size: NA; CDR3: ASNGLDRYEQY
V: TRBV5-1; size: NA; CDR3: ASSPIPGGTGDNEQF
V: TRBV20-1; size: NA; CDR3: SASEKNGYT
V: TRBV19; size: few; CDR3: ASSQDRGNTEAF
V: TRBV4-1; size: NA; CDR3: ASSQDSQGLFYEQY
V: TRBV15; size: NA; CDR3: ATSPVGGVSGYT
V: TRBV21-1; size: NA; CDR3: ASSKSPGVTDTQY
V: TRBV29-1; size: NA; CDR3: SEDRGFTEAF
V: TRBV28; size: NA; CDR3: ASSLRDSRRHSPLH
V: TRBV6-5; size: NA; CDR3: ASSRGQGVYGYT
V: TRBV30; size: NA; CDR3: AWSKWPGNTIY
V: TRBV5-1; size: few; CDR3: ASSSTGYSTDTQY
V: TRBV15; size: NA; CDR3: ATSAKELGVRGYT
V: TRBV19; size: NA; CDR3: ASSTGRALSYNEQF
V: TRBV6-5; size: NA; CDR3: ASSPDRVRGYT
V: TRBV7-2; size: NA; CDR3: ASSLVTGGAGETQY
V: TRBV5-6; size: NA; CDR3: ASSSVPSATDTQY
V: TRBV30; size: few; CDR3: AWSGSGTGGSPLH
V: TRBV6-5; size: NA; CDR3: ASSSWTSGSYNEQF
V: TRBV27; size: NA; CDR3: ASSPDDRGQDTEAF
V: TRBV2; size: NA; CDR3: ASSLRTGTYGYT
V: TRBV28; size: NA; CDR3: ASSFRKNTEAF
V: TRBV10-3; size: once; CDR3: AISDTGALDEQF
V: TRBV7-2; size: NA; CDR3: ASSLELGGRGEQY
V: TRBV7-6; size: NA; CDR3: ASRGTSGSLETQY
V: TRBV9; size: NA; CDR3: ASSADRGNTGELF
V: TRBV10-3; size: NA; CDR3: AITKGSSSGANVLT
V: TRBV18; size: NA; CDR3: ASSPATGGYEQY
V: TRBV5-3; size: NA; CDR3: ARSGGDNPPLYEQY
V: TRBV18; size: NA; CDR3: ASSPPTGQGWKTQY
V: TRBV30; size: NA; CDR3: AWSERQGVDTQY
V: TRBV7-2; size: NA; CDR3: ASSLRGGVGYEQY
V: TRBV6-1; size: NA; CDR3: ASREGAMGEQY
V: TRBV2; size: NA; CDR3: ASRATGASWGYGYT
V: TRBV5-1; size: NA; CDR3: ASSLGQGPEAF
V: TRBV4-2; size: NA; CDR3: ASSQVPRQREETQY
V: TRBV6-5; size: NA; CDR3: ASSYGLPSTDTQY
V: TRBV5-4; size: NA; CDR3: ASSLDRNEQF